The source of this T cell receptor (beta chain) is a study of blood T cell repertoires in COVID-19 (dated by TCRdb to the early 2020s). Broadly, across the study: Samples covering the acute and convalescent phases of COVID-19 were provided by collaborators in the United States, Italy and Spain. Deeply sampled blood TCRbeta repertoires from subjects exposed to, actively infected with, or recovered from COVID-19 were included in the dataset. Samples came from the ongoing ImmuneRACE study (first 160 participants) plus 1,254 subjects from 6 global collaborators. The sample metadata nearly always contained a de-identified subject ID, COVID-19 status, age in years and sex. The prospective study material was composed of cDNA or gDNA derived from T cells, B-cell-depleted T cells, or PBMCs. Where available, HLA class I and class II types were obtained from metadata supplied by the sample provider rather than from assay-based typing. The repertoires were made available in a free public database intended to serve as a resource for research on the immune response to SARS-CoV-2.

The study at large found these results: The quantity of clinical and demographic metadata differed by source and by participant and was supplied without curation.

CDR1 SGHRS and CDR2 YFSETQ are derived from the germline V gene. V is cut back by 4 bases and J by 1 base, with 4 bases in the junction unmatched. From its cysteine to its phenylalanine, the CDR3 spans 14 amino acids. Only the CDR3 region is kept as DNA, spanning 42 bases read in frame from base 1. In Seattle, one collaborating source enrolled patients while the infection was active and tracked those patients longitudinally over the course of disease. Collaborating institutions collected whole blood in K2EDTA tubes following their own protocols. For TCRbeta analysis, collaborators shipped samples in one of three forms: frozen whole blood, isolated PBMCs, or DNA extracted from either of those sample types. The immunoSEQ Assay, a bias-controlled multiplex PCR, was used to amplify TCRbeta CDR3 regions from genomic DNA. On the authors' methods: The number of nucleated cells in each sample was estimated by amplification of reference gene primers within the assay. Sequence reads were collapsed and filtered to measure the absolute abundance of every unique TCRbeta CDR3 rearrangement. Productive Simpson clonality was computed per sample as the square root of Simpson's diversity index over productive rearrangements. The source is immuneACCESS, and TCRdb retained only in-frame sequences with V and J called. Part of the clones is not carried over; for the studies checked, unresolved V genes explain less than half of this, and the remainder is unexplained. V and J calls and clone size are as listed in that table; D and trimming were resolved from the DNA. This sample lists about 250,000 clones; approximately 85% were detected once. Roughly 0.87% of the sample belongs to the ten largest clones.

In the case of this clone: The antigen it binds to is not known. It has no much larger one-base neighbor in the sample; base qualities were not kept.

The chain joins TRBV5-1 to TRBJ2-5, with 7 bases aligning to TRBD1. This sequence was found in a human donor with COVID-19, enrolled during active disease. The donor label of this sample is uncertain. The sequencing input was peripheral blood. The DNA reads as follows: TGCGCCAGCAGCATCCCAGGGGGCCAAGAGACCCAGTACTTC. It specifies CASSIPGGQETQYF.